This TCR beta chain comes out of a study of T cell changes during pregnancy in multiple sclerosis. The germline V gene encodes CDR1 MDHEN and CDR2 SYDVKM. The CDR3 is 14 residues long. Germline trimming cut 6 bases from V and 0 bases from J; bases unmatched to any gene: 4. Measured with immunoSEQ multiplex PCR; TCRdb has only the in-frame clones, and not every one. Of about 80,000 clones detected, around nine tenths appear once; the ten largest clones hold under 2.5%. This TCR was recovered from a female donor with multiple sclerosis, enrolled in a pregnancy study. The rearrangement links TRBV28 to TRBJ2-7, with 8 bases aligning to TRBD2. The sample was peripheral blood, taken before pregnancy. The CDR3 DNA reads TGTGCCAGCAGGTTGAGCGGGAGCTCCTACGAGCAGTACTTC. As protein: CASRLSGSSYEQYF. The complete variable domain, with remaining parts taken from reference TRBV28 and TRBJ2-7, reads DVKVTQSSRYLVKRTGEKVFLECVQDMDHENMFWYRQDPGLGLRLIYFSYDVKMKEKGDIPEGYSVSREKKERFSLILESASTNQTSMYLCASRLSGSSYEQYFGPGTRLTVT.